The T cell receptor beta chain described here comes from a study of OX40 agonist ivuxolimab in advanced cancers. Study information: In this trial design, patients received ivuxolimab intravenously at 0.01 to 10 mg/kg every 2 weeks. Eligibility rules accepted prior anti-PD-1, anti-PD-L1 or anti-CTLA-4 therapy, and under 45% had some. A male proportion of more than 75% was recorded, with mean age 60 years and range roughly 23 to 85.

The table came from immunoSEQ multiplex PCR; TCRdb's copy has only in-frame clones and leaves some out. Among roughly 33,000 clones listed, around three quarters were seen once. V trimming: 7 bases; J trimming: 0 bases; junction bases outside the gene matches: 5. Germline loops: CDR1 MNHEY, CDR2 SMNVEV (reference sequence). The CDR3 has 15 residues. This clone has ten or more counts. Cycle 7 day 1, cycle 4 day 1, and baseline were the timepoints at which blood was sampled. The sequenced sample was CD4+ or CD8+ T cells sorted from blood, obtained in a trial of the OX40 agonist ivuxolimab. The TCR sequence derives from an adult with an advanced solid tumor such as melanoma, head and neck, liver or kidney cancer. This chain links TRBV27 with TRBJ2-1, with 8 nucleotides matching TRBD2. The CDR3 loop is CASTSGGVSYNEQFF. The CDR3 coding sequence is TGTGCCAGCACCTCGGGGGGGGTCTCCTACAATGAGCAGTTCTTC.